Included here is one T cell receptor beta chain sequence, with context. Its recognized antigen is unknown. The input lacks base qualities; no much larger clone sits a single base away. Libraries came from the immunoSEQ multiplex PCR assay. A mixture of 60 forward primers for TCR Vbeta segments and 13 reverse primers for TCR Jbeta segments was used in the multiplex PCR. The CDR3 region of rearranged TCR beta genes was amplified from genomic DNA with a multiplex PCR assay. Amplified TCR beta libraries were sequenced as 87-base-pair reads on the Illumina HiSeq System. The original methods were these. In a later analysis, 77 million or so unique TCR beta chains were counted across the approximately 640 repertoires, and about 10 million of these chains were shared by at least two donors. To remove PCR and sequencing errors, raw reads were error-corrected and collapsed into unique sequences using a nearest-neighbor algorithm that merged closely related sequences. V, D and J gene segments were assigned by aligning CDR3 sequences to IMGT reference sequences. Each retained sequence needed at least a six-nucleotide match to both a V gene segment and a J gene segment. A rearrangement counted as productive if the CDR3 had no stop codons and remained in frame with V and J, and every other rearrangement counted as non-productive. Following IMGT convention, CDR3 was defined as the stretch from the second conserved V-encoded cysteine up to the conserved J-encoded phenylalanine. Sequences without an unambiguous match to a single V gene segment were excluded from the earlier analysis of a few hundred of the donors. An earlier analysis of 500 to 700 of the donors classified V segments as functional when productive rearrangements were above 56.7% and as segregating when the standard deviation between donors was above 5%. A statistical classification framework was developed to diagnose cytomegalovirus status using the catalog of TCR beta chain sequences. In a later analysis, V and J genes were assigned by comparing TCR nucleotide sequences against IMGT/GENE-DB human TR gene sequences. The TCRdist pipeline was used in a later analysis to assign CDR3 sequences and most-parsimonious VDJ recombination scenarios. In a later analysis, each TCR beta chain was defined by its CDR3 amino acid sequence together with its V-gene family, and reads lacking a unique V-gene family were excluded. In a later analysis, several hundred highly shared, low-generation-probability nucleotide sequences were removed to address suspected cross-contamination and a sequencing artifact. In a later analysis, a clonal expansion index was calculated for each public chain from normalized within-repertoire ranks of inferred template counts. A later analysis computed generation probabilities with a VDJ recombination model fitted to out-of-frame rearrangements, and checked the results against IGoR. Hypergeometric tests were used in a later analysis to score TCR-TCR, TCR-HLA and TCR-CMV co-occurrence, with a repertoire-size bias correction applied to the TCR pairs. In a later analysis, false discovery rates were estimated by permuting HLA or CMV assignments 20 times. In a later analysis, co-occurring TCRs were grouped using DBSCAN, and TCRdist sequence similarity was added for clustering within HLA-allele-positive subsets. Repertoires with fewer than 30,000 or more than 120,000 public chains were left out of co-occurrence clustering, as were about 5 repertoires with anomalous nucleotide sharing. This is the immuneACCESS table as TCRdb keeps it, with only in-frame sequences that have V and J called. A part of the clones is gone; compared with another copy, unresolved V genes explain less than half, and the rest is unexplained. V and J calls and clone size follow that table, whereas D and trimming were derived from the DNA. This sample holds 150,000 or so clones; roughly 80% were observed only once. The ten largest clonotypes hold around 8% of the sample.

The data were taken from a study of cytomegalovirus exposure and HLA in healthy donors (dated by TCRdb to 2016 to 2017). Broadly, across the study: In an earlier analysis of some 610 of the donors, less than 350 Gb of sequence data and 100 million or so unique TCR beta sequences from 150 million to 200 million T cells were reported. An early release that covered about 600 HLA-typed donors contained about 300 gigabases of sequencing data and 70 million to 100 million unique TCR sequences. A later genetic analysis used genome-wide SNP genotypes for about 60% of the 666 donors, treating that subset as a discovery cohort. Both class I and class II loci were covered by HLA typing, at four-digit resolution. A later analysis re-analyzed previously published TCR beta repertoires from hundreds of donors and added high-resolution HLA genotyping to study TCR occurrence patterns. Donor age, sex, ethnicity and CMV serostatus were compiled together with the repertoire data. Of the approximately 400 genotyped donors, about 84% fell in the genetic ancestry cluster associated with self-reported Caucasian donors. The study was designed to test whether signatures of past pathogen exposure could be identified by cataloging public T cell receptors. A handful of DR-DQ haplotypes were handled as single units for association and clustering because linkage in the cohort was strong. High-throughput TCR immunosequencing, statistical association of individual TCRs with disease status, and machine learning were combined to predict cytomegalovirus infection status. The later analysis used no new phenotypic data to find candidate immune exposures, relying instead on TCR beta sequences and their occurrence across donors. The number of donors typed differed by locus, with about 629-630 for A, B, C, DRB1 and DQB1, roughly 520 for DQA1, under 610 for DPA1, and 400 to 490 for DPB1. On average, roughly 250,000 unique TCR beta nucleotide sequences were sequenced per donor among some 420 genotyped donors of the cohort, with roughly a sixth of those sequences being non-productive. In addition to the first cohort of around 670 subjects, a separate validation cohort of under 150 different subjects was used. Using immunosequencing, the study profiled T cell repertoires from around 670 subjects and related those repertoires to cytomegalovirus serostatus. All discovery cohort repertoires had been generated on a single sequencing platform. To decide whether each TCR beta V gene segment behaved as functional or pseudogenic, an earlier analysis of nearly 600 of the donors relied on high-throughput TCR beta sequencing. Overall study results and their limits: In a later analysis, HLA-associated TCR beta chains showed more clonal expansion and lower generation probabilities than non-associated chains that were equally common. In a later analysis, several top co-occurrence clusters were reported to appear linked to parvovirus B19, influenza, CMV and Epstein-Barr virus. In a later analysis, most CMV-associated TCR beta chains were found to appear HLA-restricted, with HLA associations seemingly driven largely by CMV exposure. A further reported finding was that TCR beta sequences accurately predicted the HLA-A and HLA-B alleles for most subjects in the first cohort. Assigning TCR associations to individual alleles was difficult when HLA alleles, especially DR and DQ, strongly co-occurred. In a later analysis, TCR association rates were found to vary across HLA loci, with the most associated TCRs seen for DRB1 alleles and the fewest for HLA-C alleles. The study listed approximately 160 TCR beta chains as associated with cytomegalovirus. A cluster of highly shared sequence variants was judged likely to be a technical artifact of the sequencing pipeline. V-gene and J-gene trimming of TCR beta chains was associated with a missense DCLRE1C variant in a later genetic analysis, and the association was replicated in an independent cohort. Roughly uniform sequencing depth across donors was assumed in presence/absence analyses, although this assumption may not hold. A few of the identified cytomegalovirus-associated TCR beta chains were confirmed in vitro to be specific for cytomegalovirus antigens. In an earlier analysis of some 500 of the donors, most TCR beta V segments were observed in productive rearrangements about 87% or about 30% of the time, broadly matching IMGT annotations. The authors suggested that the approach could potentially be generalized to other disease states and immunological phenotypes. Because counts were too low, roughly 18 rarely observed V segments, including chromosome 9 orphons, were left out of the earlier analysis of 587 of the donors. In a later analysis, some 17,000 TCR beta sequences were associated with specific HLA alleles at a false discovery rate of 0.05. The classifier was reported to diagnose cytomegalovirus status with high specificity and sensitivity in both the original cohort and the validation cohort. Immune exposure information for the cohort was limited to CMV serostatus. The 87-base-pair reads could not distinguish some IMGT-functional V segments, including TRBV6-2 and TRBV6-3, so those segments were excluded. Compared with the roughly 700-donor mean, donors in an Asian-associated ancestry cluster had fewer N-insertions in productive TCRs, according to a later genetic analysis. Linkage disequilibrium might explain the correlated functional status among segregating V segments, but an unknown experimental factor could not be ruled out. HLA typing was unavailable for some donors at each locus, so association tests used only the typed subset. Most TCR sequences were observed very rarely across donors, whereas some public TCRs were present in many individuals. Only TCR beta chains were sequenced in this cohort, and the absence of alpha or paired-chain data limited detectable features.

The CDR3 measures 15 amino acids from cysteine to phenylalanine. Only the CDR3 portion is preserved as DNA: 45 bases, with reading frame beginning at the first base. The V end loses 4 bases and the J end loses 0 bases, and a stretch of 10 bases separates them. As encoded in the germline V gene, CDR1 is KGHSH while CDR2 is LQKENI. The cohort consisted of some 670 healthy bone marrow donors. All cohort members were sampled while nominally healthy, although unrecorded immune exposures were likely present. The donor was CMV seropositive and belonged to the group of some 290 seropositive cohort members. Every donor gave a peripheral blood sample, and the peripheral blood mononuclear cells from that sample were used for TCR beta sequencing. The Qiagen DNeasy Blood Extraction Kit was used to extract genomic DNA from the blood cell samples.

The sample taken for sequencing was PBMCs. The sequence derives from a male donor in good health and CMV-seropositive. The chain uses TRBV18 and TRBJ1-3; TRBD1 is a weak D gene call, 5 bases matching. For the CDR3, the sequence is CASSLTGTSGNTIYF. The base sequence is TGTGCCAGCTCACTCACAGGAACCTCTGGAAACACCATATATTTT.